What follows is one T cell receptor beta chain and its context. What it recognizes is unknown. This CDR3 contains 13 residues. The germline V gene has CDR1 DFQATT and CDR2 SNEGSKA (reference sequence). With 8 bases removed from V and 3 bases from J, the gap between germline ends came to 16 bases. The sample is drawn from a study of CD8+CD57+ T cells in acquired aplastic anemia. Across the whole study: Sorting CD4+ and CD8+ cells gave DNA averaging around 3 ug.

Notes on the study in general: The study identified around 28 CD8+ CDR3 sequences shared by patients and controls. In CD8+ cells, Simpson's diversity showed no significant difference between patients and controls.

Genomic DNA acted as the template from which TCR beta VDJ combination and CDR3 sequence profiling were carried out. MiXCR was run by TCRdb on the reads, yielding one entry per CDR3 protein. The top ten clones hold 7% to 9% of a sample with 250,000 to 300,000 distinct CDR3 sequences, 56% of them seen once. This receptor was obtained from a human donor with severe aplastic anemia or a healthy control (not recorded which). The chain is built from TRBV20-1 and TRBJ2-5, with a tentative D call TRBD2 (6 bases). The source material was sorted CD4+, CD8+, or CD8+CD57+ T cells (not recorded which) from PBMCs. The CDR3 spells CSLGRAGKETQYF. Here the CDR3 DNA reads TGCAGTCTGGGCAGGGCGGGGAAAGAGACCCAGTACTTC.